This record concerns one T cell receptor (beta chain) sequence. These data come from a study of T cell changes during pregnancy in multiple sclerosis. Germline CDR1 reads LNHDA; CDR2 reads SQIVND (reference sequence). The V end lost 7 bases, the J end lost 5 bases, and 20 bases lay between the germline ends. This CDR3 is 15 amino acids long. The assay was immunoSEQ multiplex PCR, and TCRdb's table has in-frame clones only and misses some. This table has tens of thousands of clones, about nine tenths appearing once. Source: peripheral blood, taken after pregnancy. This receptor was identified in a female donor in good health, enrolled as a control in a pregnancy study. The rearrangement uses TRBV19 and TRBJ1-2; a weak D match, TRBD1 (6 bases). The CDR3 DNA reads TGTGCCAGTATCGCGGGGGCAGCGGGGCAATATGGCTACACCTTC. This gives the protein CASIAGAAGQYGYTF. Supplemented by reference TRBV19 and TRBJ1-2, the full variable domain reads DGGITQSPKYLFRKEGQNVTLSCEQNLNHDAMYWYRQDPGQGLRLIYYSQIVNDFQKGDIAEGYSVSREKKESFPLTVTSAQKNPTAFYLCASIAGAAGQYGYTFGSGTRLTVV.